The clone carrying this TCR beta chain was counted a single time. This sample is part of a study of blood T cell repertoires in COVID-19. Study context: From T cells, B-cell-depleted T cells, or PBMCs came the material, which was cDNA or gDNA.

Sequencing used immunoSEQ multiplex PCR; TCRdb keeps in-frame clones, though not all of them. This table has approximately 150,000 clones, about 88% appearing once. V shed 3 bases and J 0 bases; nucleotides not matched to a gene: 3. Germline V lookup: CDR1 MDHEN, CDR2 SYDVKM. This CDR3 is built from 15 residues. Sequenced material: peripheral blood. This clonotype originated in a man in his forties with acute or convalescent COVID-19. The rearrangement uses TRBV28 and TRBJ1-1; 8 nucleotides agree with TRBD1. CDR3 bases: TGTGCCAGCAGTTTCCCGGACAGGGTGAACACTGAAGCTTTCTTT. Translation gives CASSFPDRVNTEAFF.